This T cell receptor beta chain comes out of a study of T cells in Graves' hyperthyroidism and ophthalmopathy. Study-wide results and limits: Stable hyperthyroidism was told apart from ophthalmopathy by a model built on 13 V-J features. Blood held most thyroid clonotypes expanded above 0.001 frequency.

Subjects aged 18 to 65 presented with newly diagnosed hyperthyroidism of less than 2 months' duration. The study based diagnoses on clinical symptoms, serum thyroxine and TRAb, thyroid ultrasound and orbital computed tomography. The CDR3 is 15 amino acids. Germline V lookup: CDR1 MGHDK, CDR2 SYGVNS. V lost 2 bases to trimming and J lost 7 bases, with 14 bases between them. Using RNA transcripts as the source, TCR beta CDR3 regions were amplified. A set of HTBI primers served as the primers for a first-round RT-PCR of the TCR CDR3. TCRdb processed the multiplex PCR reads anew with MiXCR; each CDR3 protein has one entry. The sample holds about 400,000 distinct CDR3 sequences, 15% to 17% seen once. The sample holds many counts of this clonotype. What it binds is not known.

Sequenced input: blood. The chain is built from TRBV25-1 and TRBJ1-4; no clear D. This clonotype originated in a woman aged 18 to 35 with Graves' hyperthyroidism. CDR3 DNA: TGTGCCAGCAGTGAAGCTGGGCCGTTTACTGAAAAACTGTTTTTT. This gives the protein CASSEAGPFTEKLFF.